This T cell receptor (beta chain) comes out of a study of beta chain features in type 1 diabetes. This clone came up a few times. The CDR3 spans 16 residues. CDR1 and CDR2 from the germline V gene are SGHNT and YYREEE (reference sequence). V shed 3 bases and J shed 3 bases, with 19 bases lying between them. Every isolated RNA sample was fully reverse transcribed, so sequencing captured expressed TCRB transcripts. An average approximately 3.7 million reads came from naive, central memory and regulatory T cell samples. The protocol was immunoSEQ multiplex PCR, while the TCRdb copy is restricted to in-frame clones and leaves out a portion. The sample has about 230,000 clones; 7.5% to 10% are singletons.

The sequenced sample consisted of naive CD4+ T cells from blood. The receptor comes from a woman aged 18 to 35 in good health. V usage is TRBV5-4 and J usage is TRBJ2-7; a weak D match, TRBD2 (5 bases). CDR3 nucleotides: TGTGCCAGCAGCTCGGACCCCCTACTAGTTTTCTACGAGCAGTACTTC. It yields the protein CASSSDPLLVFYEQYF.